Presented here are 26 T cell receptor beta chains from one specimen sequenced in a study of blood T cell repertoires in COVID-19. TCRdb's table, derived via immunoSEQ multiplex PCR, lists solely in-frame clones and lacks some. This sample yields about 120,000 clones, of which 65% to 90% are seen a single time; about a tenth belongs to the top ten. What was sequenced was peripheral blood. The receptors shown here come from a man at least 80 years old with acute or convalescent COVID-19.

V usage is TRBV29-1 and J usage is TRBJ1-1; weak D call: TRBD1 (6 bases). The V and J ends lost 6 bases and 1 base respectively, with 15 bases between them. This CDR3 contains 14 residues. In germline, CDR1 is SQVTM, CDR2 ANQGSEA. CDR3 sequence: CSVLNRVSNTEAFF. The CDR3 coding sequence is TGCAGCGTGTTAAACAGGGTGTCGAACACTGAAGCTTTCTTT.

The CDR3 here is CASSARQATNTGELFF. The CDR3 region has the DNA TGTGCCAGCAGCGCTAGACAGGCCACGAACACCGGGGAGCTGTTTTTT. The chain combines TRBV9 with TRBJ2-2, with D perhaps TRBD1 (6 bases). V was cut by 3 bases and J by 0 bases, with 12 bases left in between. The CDR3 is 16 amino acids. Germline V CDR1 and CDR2: SGDLS, YYNGEE.

This chain connects TRBV27 to TRBJ1-4; 7 nucleotides line up with TRBD1. Germline assignment: CDR1 MNHEY and CDR2 SMNVEV (reference sequence). This CDR3 contains 13 residues. J was trimmed by 6 bases and V by 6 bases; bases with no gene match: 4. CDR3 bases: TGTGCCAGCAGGGGGGACAGCTATGAAAAACTGTTTTTT. This codes for CASRGDSYEKLFF.

The V gene is TRBV6-5, the J gene TRBJ1-6; 9 bases are a match to TRBD1. CDR1 and CDR2 from the germline V gene are MNHEY and SVGAGI. The V gene end was trimmed by 2 bases and the J gene end by 15 bases; junction bases not matched to a gene: 2. CDR3 length: 12 amino acids. CDR3 region: CASSYGTGILHF. The DNA of the CDR3 is TGTGCCAGCAGTTACGGGACAGGGATCCTCCACTTT.

The J gene is TRBJ1-5, the V gene TRBV2, with D possibly being TRBD1 (6 bases). The CDR3 is made up of 13 amino acids. From germline, CDR1 is SNHLY and CDR2 FYNNEI. The V end lost 6 bases, the J end lost 1 base, and 7 bases lay between the germline ends. For the CDR3, the DNA is TGTGCCAGCAGACAGGGAAGCAATCAGCCCCAGCATTTT. The encoded protein is CASRQGSNQPQHF.

J is TRBJ2-1 and V is TRBV2; D perhaps matches TRBD1 (6 bases). Trimming removed 2 bases at V and 3 bases at J, with 11 bases between. CDR1 and CDR2 (germline): SNHLY, FYNNEI. The CDR3 has 15 amino acids. CDR3 sequence: CASSERVGGYNEQFF. The CDR3 DNA reads TGTGCCAGCAGTGAACGGGTAGGGGGCTACAATGAGCAGTTCTTC.

The V and J genes are TRBV7-3 and TRBJ1-2; 9 bases map to TRBD1. Germline CDR1 SGHTA, CDR2 FQGTGA. This CDR3 is 15 amino acids long. V trimming: 3 bases; J trimming: 7 bases; junction bases outside the gene matches: 9. For the CDR3, the DNA is TGTGCCAGCAGCTTGCTTGGACAGGGGAGTAGTGGCTACACCTTC. It is translated as CASSLLGQGSSGYTF.

CDR3 in amino acids: CASSLFHPRTGGRAFF. The CDR3 coding sequence is TGTGCCAGCAGTTTATTCCATCCTCGGACAGGGGGGCGGGCTTTCTTT. The rearrangement uses TRBV27 and TRBJ1-1, with 10 nucleotides matching TRBD1. Germline CDR1 is MNHEY and CDR2 is SMNVEV (reference sequence). The J segment lost 11 bases and the V segment lost 1 base, leaving 13 bases of the junction unmatched. The CDR3 has 16 amino acids.

The genes are TRBV6-5 and TRBJ1-5; D is uncertain. The CDR3 consists of 13 residues. Deletions cut 0 bases from V and 7 bases from J, with 7 bases between. CDR1 and CDR2 (germline): MNHEY, SVGAGI. CDR3 in DNA: TGTGCCAGCAGTTACTCGAAAAGCCAGCCCCAGCATTTT. Amino acid sequence: CASSYSKSQPQHF.

J is TRBJ2-5 and V is TRBV5-6, with a tentative D call TRBD1 (5 bases). CDR1 and CDR2 (germline): SGHDT, YYEEEE. The V gene lost 5 bases and the J gene lost 1 base, with 15 bases spanning the gap. This CDR3 has 15 amino acids. In DNA form, the CDR3 reads TGTGCCAGCAGTAAAACGCAGGGCACCCAAGAGACCCAGTACTTC. This sequence encodes CASSKTQGTQETQYF.

This clone was seen only once. Other DNA sequences in the sample encode the same CDR3. The gene calls are TRBV5-4 and TRBJ1-5; D unresolved. The CDR3 has 15 residues. In germline, CDR1 is SGHNT, CDR2 YYREEE (reference sequence). V was clipped by 0 bases and J by 0 bases, with 7 bases between them. The CDR3 loop reads CASSLGGDSNQPQHF. The DNA for the CDR3 is TGTGCCAGCAGCTTGGGCGGGGATAGCAATCAGCCCCAGCATTTT.

The V and J genes are TRBV28 and TRBJ2-1; TRBD1 agrees at 7 bases. The trim removed 2 bases at V and 6 bases at J, leaving 4 bases unmatched. Germline CDR1 reads MDHEN; CDR2 reads SYDVKM. The CDR3 length is 14 residues. CDR3 nucleotide sequence: TGTGCCAGCAGTTTAGGGACAGCTACCAATGAGCAGTTCTTC. As protein: CASSLGTATNEQFF.

The rearrangement links TRBV7-3 to TRBJ2-6; possible D gene TRBD1, 7 bases. The CDR3 totals 19 residues. Germline CDR1 and CDR2: SGHTA and FQGTGA. Deletions cut 0 bases from V and 1 base from J, with 16 bases between. DNA for the CDR3: TGTGCCAGCAGCTTAACCGCGGGACAGCGATCGTCTGGGGCCAACGTCCTGACTTTC. The encoded protein is CASSLTAGQRSSGANVLTF.

V and J are TRBV9 and TRBJ2-1; 8 positions agree with TRBD2. The V gene end was trimmed by 4 bases and the J gene end by 5 bases; junction bases not matched to a gene: 8. The germline CDR1 and CDR2 sequences are SGDLS and YYNGEE. The CDR3 runs to 15 residues. CDR3 bases: TGTGCCAGCAGCCCCCGGGGGGGGGCGAACAATGAGCAGTTCTTC. Its protein is CASSPRGGANNEQFF.

The chain uses TRBV5-6 and TRBJ1-2; D call uncertain. The V gene's germline CDR1 is SGHDT and CDR2 YYEEEE. This CDR3 has 13 residues. V lost 4 bases and J lost 8, with 15 bases in between. CDR3 in amino acids: CASSPDREGGYTF. The CDR3 nucleotides are TGTGCCAGCAGCCCGGACCGGGAAGGAGGCTACACCTTC. Full variable domain (missing parts from reference TRBV5-6 and TRBJ1-2): DAGVTQSPTHLIKTRGQQVTLRCSPKSGHDTVSWYQQALGQGPQFIFQYYEEEERQRGNFPDRFSGHQFPNYSSELNVNALLLGDSALYLCASSPDREGGYTFGSGTRLTVV.

The V gene is TRBV4-3, the J gene TRBJ2-3, with 13 bases lining up with TRBD2. V lost 4 bases and J lost 5; bases outside the gene matches: 6. Germline V gene lookup returns CDR1 LGHNA and CDR2 YSLEER. The CDR3 runs to 16 residues. CDR3 DNA: TGCGCCAGCAGCCGGGGACTAGCGGGACAAGGAGATACGCAGTATTTT. Protein: CASSRGLAGQGDTQYF.

The gene calls are TRBV18 and TRBJ2-3, with 9 bases identical to TRBD1. This CDR3 has 15 residues. V lost 3 bases, J lost 3 bases, and 4 bases stayed unmatched. Germline assignment: CDR1 KGHSH and CDR2 LQKENI. The CDR3: CASSPWTGVTDTQYF. The DNA for the CDR3 is TGTGCCAGCTCACCCTGGACAGGGGTAACAGATACGCAGTATTTT.

This clone was recorded once. The CDR3 DNA reads TGTGCCAGTAGCTACAGGGAGAAGGGCAATCAGCCCCAGCATTTT. Amino acid sequence: CASSYREKGNQPQHF. The chain is built from TRBV19 and TRBJ1-5; TRBD1 is a possible D gene (6 bases). The CDR3 covers 15 residues. Germline CDR1 LNHDA, CDR2 SQIVND (reference sequence). V was clipped by 6 bases and J by 2 bases, with 14 bases between them.

The rearrangement joins TRBV6-5 to TRBJ1-2; no definite D call. CDR3 length: 15 amino acids. Trimming shortened V by 6 bases and J by 0 bases, and 14 bases separated the two germline ends. Germline V gives CDR1 MNHEY, CDR2 SVGAGI. The CDR3 region has the DNA TGTGCCAGCAGACCTCAAGTTCTAGCTAACTATGGCTACACCTTC. Translated, it gives CASRPQVLANYGYTF.

This clone was counted between two and nine times. The genes are TRBV6-5 and TRBJ1-6; 7 bases fit TRBD1. The CDR3 contains 15 residues. With V trimmed by 6 bases and J by 7 bases, 9 bases remained unmatched. Germline V gives CDR1 MNHEY, CDR2 SVGAGI. The CDR3 loop is CASSSTGMGNSPLHF. The DNA of the CDR3 is TGTGCCAGCAGCTCGACAGGGATGGGGAATTCACCCCTCCACTTT.

The rearrangement links TRBV23-1 to TRBJ1-6; D might be TRBD1 (6 bases). TRBV23-1 is known as an ORF, though its function is uncertain. V was clipped by 7 bases and J by 11 bases, with 21 bases between them. The CDR3 has 15 residues. For the CDR3, the DNA is TGCGCCAGCAATACAAGGACAGAGCTCGGGGCACCCCTCCACTTT. Its protein product is CASNTRTELGAPLHF.

This chain links TRBV5-1 with TRBJ1-1; no definite D call. This CDR3 region has 14 residues. V gave up 5 bases and J gave up 3 bases, with 14 bases separating them. Germline CDR1 SGHRS, CDR2 YFSETQ. In DNA form, the CDR3 reads TGCGCCAGCAGACTTGGAGAGGCGGACACTGAAGCTTTCTTT. It yields the protein CASRLGEADTEAFF.

This chain uses TRBV6-1 with TRBJ1-1, with D possibly being TRBD1 (6 bases). Trimming took 3 bases from V and 4 from J, leaving 12 bases between them. The length of the CDR3 is 14 residues. Per germline, CDR1 MNHNS and CDR2 SASEGT. CDR3 residues: CASSEVGALTEAFF. The CDR3 bases are TGTGCCAGCAGTGAGGTGGGGGCGCTCACTGAAGCTTTCTTT.

The chain couples TRBV5-1 to TRBJ2-3, with D possibly TRBD1 on 6 matching bases. This CDR3 contains 14 residues. Germline CDR1 reads SGHRS; CDR2 reads YFSETQ. Trimming pared 5 bases from V and 4 bases from J, leaving 14 bases between. CDR3 nucleotide sequence: TGCGCCAGCAGTCTCGGCAGGGGTGCAGATACGCAGTATTTT. Protein: CASSLGRGADTQYF.

Only one count was recorded for this clone. The V and J genes are TRBV20-1 and TRBJ2-1, with D perhaps matching TRBD1 (6 bases). V was clipped by 3 bases and J by 9 bases, with 9 bases between them. CDR1 is DFQATT and CDR2 is SNEGSKA in the germline V gene (reference sequence). The CDR3 has 11 residues. As DNA, the CDR3 is TGCAGTGCTAGTAAGACAGGTGAGCAGTTCTTC. Residues: CSASKTGEQFF.

Only one count was recorded for this clone. The rearrangement links TRBV10-3 to TRBJ2-6, with 7 bases matching TRBD2. The V gene's germline CDR1 is ENHRY and CDR2 SYGVKD. The V gene end was trimmed by 11 bases and the J gene end by 1 base; junction bases not matched to a gene: 2. This CDR3 contains 13 residues. This CDR3 reads CASGGSGANVLTF. The CDR3 DNA reads as TGTGCCTCGGGGGGATCTGGGGCCAACGTCCTGACTTTC.